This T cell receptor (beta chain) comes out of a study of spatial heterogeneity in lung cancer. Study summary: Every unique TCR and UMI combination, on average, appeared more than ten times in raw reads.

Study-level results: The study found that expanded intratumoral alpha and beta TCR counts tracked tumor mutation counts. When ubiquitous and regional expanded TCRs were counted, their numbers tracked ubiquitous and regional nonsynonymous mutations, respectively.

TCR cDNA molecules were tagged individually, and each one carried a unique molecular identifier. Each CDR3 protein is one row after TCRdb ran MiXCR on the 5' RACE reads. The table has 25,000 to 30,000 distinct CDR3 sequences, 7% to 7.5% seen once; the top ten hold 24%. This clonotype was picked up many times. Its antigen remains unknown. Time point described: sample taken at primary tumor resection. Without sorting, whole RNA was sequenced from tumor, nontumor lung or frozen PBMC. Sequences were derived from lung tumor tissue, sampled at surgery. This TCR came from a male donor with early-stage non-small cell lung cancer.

For the CDR3, the DNA is TGTGCCAGCAGTTTATCCGGGACGGTCTCCTACGAGCAGTACTTC. Its protein product is CASSLSGTVSYEQYF. The rearrangement joins TRBV28 to TRBJ2-7, with D perhaps TRBD1 or TRBD2 (5 bases each). The CDR3 has 15 amino acids. Trimming cost V 1 base and J 0 bases, with 10 bases left between them. Per the germline V gene, CDR1 is MDHEN and CDR2 is SYDVKM.